Following are 10 T cell receptor beta chains from one sample sequenced in a study of spatial heterogeneity in lung cancer. Via MiXCR, TCRdb re-called the 5' RACE reads, giving one row per CDR3 protein. Among around 92,000 distinct CDR3 sequences listed, about 12% were seen once. As for time point: sample taken at primary tumor resection. TCRs were sequenced from unsorted whole RNA of tumor, nontumor lung or PBMC. The source material was PBMCs, sampled at surgery. These receptors came from a male donor with early-stage non-small cell lung cancer.

This clonotype was observed a few times. The rearrangement uses TRBV5-1 and TRBJ2-7; TRBD1 might be the D (5 bases). Trimming shortened V by 0 bases and J by 1 base, and 17 bases separated the two germline ends. Germline CDR1 reads SGHRS; CDR2 reads YFSETQ. The CDR3 is made up of 17 amino acids. The CDR3 coding sequence is TGCGCCAGCAGCTTGGCGGAAGGGGTATTGGTTTCCTACGAGCAGTACTTC. It encodes CASSLAEGVLVSYEQYF.

V usage is TRBV7-3 and J usage is TRBJ2-3, with D possibly being TRBD2 (6 bases). CDR3 size: 14 residues. V was trimmed by 4 bases and J by 0 bases, leaving 8 bases between them. CDR1 and CDR2 from the germline V gene are SGHTA and FQGTGA. CDR3 region: CASSSAGSTDTQYF. The CDR3 region has the DNA TGTGCCAGCAGCTCCGCGGGGAGCACAGATACGCAGTATTTT.

In its sample, this clonotype was seen many times. The chain couples TRBV20-1 to TRBJ2-5; TRBD2 is a possible D gene (7 bases). The germline V and J ends were trimmed by 5 bases and 4 bases, with 17 bases remaining between them. The CDR3 totals 14 residues. Germline values: CDR1 DFQATT, CDR2 SNEGSKA (reference sequence). CDR3 loop: CSAGGAPDLETQYF. CDR3 DNA: TGCAGTGCTGGGGGGGCCCCGGATCTAGAGACCCAGTACTTC.

The gene calls are TRBV20-1 and TRBJ2-2; 11 positions agree with TRBD1. The CDR3 is made up of 15 amino acids. Germline V lookup: CDR1 DFQATT, CDR2 SNEGSKA (reference sequence). V lost 1 base and J lost 4; bases outside the gene matches: 2. CDR3 sequence: CSARAGTGGTGELFF. The CDR3 nucleotides are TGCAGTGCTAGAGCAGGGACAGGGGGCACCGGGGAGCTGTTTTTT.

This clonotype was seen only a few times. The J gene is TRBJ2-3, the V gene TRBV7-2; D could derive from TRBD1 or TRBD2 (5 bases each). The germline CDR1 and CDR2 sequences are SGHTA and FQGNSA. This CDR3 is built from 12 residues. Trimming cost V 5 bases and J 14 bases, with 17 bases left between them. The CDR3, as DNA: TGTGCCAGCAGCCTATCCGGGACGACCCCGTATTTT. Encoded protein: CASSLSGTTPYF.

The chain couples TRBV6-5 to TRBJ2-5; no definite D call. This CDR3 is built from 15 residues. Germline V gives CDR1 MNHEY, CDR2 SVGAGI. Between the trimmed V and J ends, which lost 0 bases and 5 bases, there was a span of 13 bases. CDR3 in amino acids: CASSYSMVAGETQYF. CDR3 nucleotides: TGTGCCAGCAGTTACTCGATGGTCGCTGGGGAGACCCAGTACTTC.

J is TRBJ1-5 and V is TRBV2; 9 bases align to TRBD1. The CDR3 is made up of 13 amino acids. V shed 6 bases and J 5 bases; nucleotides not matched to a gene: 2. CDR1 and CDR2 from the germline V gene are SNHLY and FYNNEI. The CDR3 protein is CASRRDRDQPQHF. CDR3 sequence (DNA): TGTGCCAGCAGACGGGACAGGGATCAGCCCCAGCATTTT.

This clonotype was seen only a few times. The chain links TRBV3-1 to TRBJ2-3, with D perhaps TRBD2 (6 bases). Looked up from germline, CDR1 is LGHDT and CDR2 is YNNKEL (reference sequence). The CDR3 totals 16 residues. Trimming pared 0 bases from V and 2 bases from J, leaving 12 bases between. The DNA of the CDR3 is TGTGCCAGCAGCCAAGATGGGACTCCAATCACAGATACGCAGTATTTT. Its translation: CASSQDGTPITDTQYF.

This clonotype was counted ten times or more. The J gene is TRBJ2-5, the V gene TRBV7-9; tentative D call: TRBD1 (6 bases). This CDR3 has 15 amino acids. In germline, CDR1 is SEHNR, CDR2 FQNEAQ (reference sequence). The V end was cut by 5 bases, the J end by 4 bases, with 17 bases between. The CDR3 coding sequence is TGTGCCAGCAGCATAGGCCAGGGGTTTCGAGAGACCCAGTACTTC. Amino acid sequence: CASSIGQGFRETQYF.

Only a few counts were recorded for this clonotype. V is TRBV6-5 and J is TRBJ2-7; TRBD2 might be the D (6 bases). The CDR3 runs to 11 residues. The germline CDR1 and CDR2 sequences are MNHEY and SVGAGI. Trimming took 5 bases from V and 6 from J, leaving 8 bases between them. The CDR3 region has the DNA TGTGCCAGCAGTCGGGAGAGCGAGCAGTACTTC. Encoded protein: CASSRESEQYF.